This entry lists 30 T cell receptor beta chains sequenced from one sample in a study of CD8+ T cells in alopecia areata. As the sequencing template, cDNA was produced by extracting RNA and reverse transcribing it. Some clones are missing from TCRdb's copy, which holds only in-frame ones; the method was immunoSEQ multiplex PCR. The table shows 120,000 or so clones, with approximately 60% occurring only once. The treatment was: oral pan-JAK inhibitor, 5-10 mg twice daily. This specimen consisted of CD4+ T cells sorted from blood, obtained at week 4, from a patient treated with tofacitinib. These receptors came from a human donor with alopecia areata.

In the case of this clone: Other DNA sequences in the sample encode the same CDR3. The chain joins TRBV30 to TRBJ2-5; D gene ambiguous. The CDR3 consists of 11 residues. The V gene lost 0 bases and the J gene lost 5 bases, with 4 bases spanning the gap. The germline CDR1 and CDR2 sequences are GTSNPN and SVGIG (reference sequence). The CDR3 nucleotides are TGTGCCTGGAGTGTATCGGAGACCCAGTACTTC. Its translation is CAWSVSETQYF. The whole variable domain, filled in from reference TRBV30 and TRBJ2-5, reads SQTIHQWPATLVQPVGSPLSLECTVEGTSNPNLYWYRQAAGRGLQLLFYSVGIGQISSEVPQNLSASRPQDRQFILSSKKLLLSDSGFYLCAWSVSETQYFGPGTRLLVL.

This rearrangement joins TRBV6-1 to TRBJ1-6; TRBD1 aligns across 8 bases. V was clipped by 5 bases and J by 12 bases; unmatched bases: 6. CDR1 and CDR2 from the germline V gene are MNHNS and SASEGT. This CDR3 region has 13 residues. DNA of the CDR3: TGTGCCAGCAGTACAGGGGGGACCAGACCCCTCCACTTT. Translated: CASSTGGTRPLHF.

This clone showed up just a few times. V is TRBV29-1 and J is TRBJ2-1; TRBD2 matches 7 bases. The CDR3 runs to 13 residues. The J segment lost 9 bases and the V segment lost 6 bases, leaving 11 bases of the junction unmatched. CDR1 and CDR2 from the germline V gene are SQVTM and ANQGSEA. The CDR3 spells CSVGFGLVGEQFF. The CDR3 DNA follows: TGCAGCGTCGGATTCGGACTAGTTGGTGAGCAGTTCTTC.

This chain joins TRBV4-2 and TRBJ2-3; D not resolved. Germline lookup yields CDR1 LGHNA and CDR2 YNFKEQ. V lost 0 bases and J 1 base, leaving 5 bases between the germline ends. The CDR3 has 14 amino acids. The CDR3 here is CASSQEPGTDTQYF. The CDR3, as DNA: TGTGCCAGCAGCCAAGAACCTGGCACAGATACGCAGTATTTT.

The chain has TRBV30 and TRBJ2-1; no clear D gene. V shed 0 bases and J shed 5 bases, with 8 bases lying between them. The V gene's germline CDR1 is GTSNPN and CDR2 SVGIG (reference sequence). The CDR3 sequence is 13 residues long. The CDR3 loop is CAWSVLSNNEQFF. CDR3 DNA: TGTGCCTGGAGTGTACTATCGAACAATGAGCAGTTCTTC.

The chain couples TRBV2 to TRBJ2-1; TRBD2 matches 8 bases. Germline trimming cut 5 bases from V and 4 bases from J; bases unmatched to any gene: 10. Germline V gives CDR1 SNHLY, CDR2 FYNNEI. CDR3 length: 16 residues. In nucleotides, the CDR3 is TGTGCCAGCAGTTCCCATACAGCGGGGGCATACAATGAGCAGTTCTTC. It specifies CASSSHTAGAYNEQFF.

Only a few counts were recorded for this clone. The chain couples TRBV29-1 to TRBJ2-1; TRBD2 matches 10 bases. This CDR3 spans 17 amino acids. V lost 8 bases to trimming and J lost 0 bases; unmatched junction nucleotides: 13. Germline values: CDR1 SQVTM, CDR2 ANQGSEA. CDR3 loop: CSLNGLAGESSYNEQFF. The CDR3 region has the DNA TGCAGCCTGAATGGGCTAGCGGGAGAGAGCTCCTACAATGAGCAGTTCTTC.

CDR3 sequence (DNA): TGCAGCGGACTAGCGGGGATCACCGGGGAGCTGTTTTTT. Protein: CSGLAGITGELFF. The V and J genes are TRBV29-1 and TRBJ2-2; 11 nucleotides agree with TRBD2. This CDR3 is 13 amino acids long. Germline CDR1 and CDR2: SQVTM and ANQGSEA. V was clipped by 7 bases and J by 4 bases; unmatched bases: 2.

The chain couples TRBV2 to TRBJ1-1; the D is unclear. This CDR3 has 13 amino acids. V lost 3 bases, J lost 1 base, and 6 bases lay in between. The germline CDR1 and CDR2 sequences are SNHLY and FYNNEI. The CDR3, as DNA: TGTGCCAGCAGTGATCCAGGGAACACTGAAGCTTTCTTT. Residues: CASSDPGNTEAFF.

The V call is TRBV11-2, the J call TRBJ2-2; no reliable D call. The CDR3 consists of 11 residues. CDR1 and CDR2 (germline): SGHAT, FQNNGV. The V gene lost 8 bases and the J gene lost 3 bases, with 4 bases spanning the gap. The CDR3 region has the DNA TGTGCCAGCGGCGACACCGGGGAGCTGTTTTTT. Translated: CASGDTGELFF.

The rearrangement joins TRBV4-1 to TRBJ2-3, with D unclear. The CDR3 consists of 14 residues. Trimming removed 0 bases from V and 8 bases from J, with 12 bases in between. Germline CDR1 is MGHRA and CDR2 is YSYEKL. The DNA of the CDR3 is TGCGCCAGCAGCCAAGATGTGATGGGCGGTACGCAGTATTTT. Residues: CASSQDVMGGTQYF.

The genes are TRBV29-1 and TRBJ1-1, with a possible D match to TRBD1 (6 bases). The CDR3 consists of 14 residues. Looked up from germline, CDR1 is SQVTM and CDR2 is ANQGSEA. Trimming shortened V by 2 bases and J by 1 base, and 11 bases separated the two germline ends. In DNA, the CDR3 is TGCAGCGTTGAACCGACGGACAGGAACACTGAAGCTTTCTTT. This gives the protein CSVEPTDRNTEAFF.

The chain uses TRBV29-1 and TRBJ1-2; D gene uncertain. Trimming shortened V by 6 bases and J by 0 bases, and 5 bases separated the two germline ends. Germline CDR1 SQVTM, CDR2 ANQGSEA. The CDR3 runs 11 residues. This CDR3 is CSVIANYGYTF. In DNA, the CDR3 is TGCAGCGTCATAGCTAACTATGGCTACACCTTC.

V is TRBV27 and J is TRBJ1-5; D is uncertain. Germline-derived CDR1 and CDR2 are MNHEY and SMNVEV (reference sequence). V lost 7 bases, J lost 9 bases, and 4 bases lay in between. The CDR3 length is 9 residues. The CDR3 DNA is TGTGCCAGCATTTTGCCCCAGCATTTT. Amino acids: CASILPQHF.

V and J are TRBV7-9 and TRBJ2-7; perhaps TRBD2 as D (5 bases). The CDR3 runs 14 residues. The V gene lost 1 base and the J gene lost 3 bases, with 10 bases spanning the gap. From germline, CDR1 is SEHNR and CDR2 FQNEAQ (reference sequence). CDR3 sequence reads: CASSLGEGGYEQYF. CDR3 nucleotides: TGTGCCAGCAGCTTAGGTGAGGGCGGCTACGAGCAGTACTTC.

The DNA for the CDR3 is TGTGCCAGCAGCCGACTTGGTTTGGGACAGATGGGCAATTCACCCCTCCACTTT. Translated: CASSRLGLGQMGNSPLHF. The gene calls are TRBV5-6 and TRBJ1-6, with TRBD1 matching over 7 bases. This CDR3 region has 18 residues. V dropped 4 bases and J dropped 7; count of bases not matched to a gene: 17. Germline V CDR1 and CDR2: SGHDT, YYEEEE. Looking up the rest from reference TRBV5-6 and TRBJ1-6 gives the full variable domain: DAGVTQSPTHLIKTRGQQVTLRCSPKSGHDTVSWYQQALGQGPQFIFQYYEEEERQRGNFPDRFSGHQFPNYSSELNVNALLLGDSALYLCASSRLGLGQMGNSPLHFGNGTRLTVT.

In regard to this clone: The same CDR3 also results from other DNA sequences found in this sample. This chain connects TRBV27 to TRBJ2-1; D remains unclear. V lost 3 bases, J lost 12 bases, and 15 bases lay in between. Germline CDR1 is MNHEY and CDR2 is SMNVEV (reference sequence). The CDR3 runs to 13 residues. As DNA, the CDR3 is TGTGCCAGCAGTTTTAACCCCCCCGCTCGGCAGTTCTTC. Its protein is CASSFNPPARQFF.

V is TRBV30 and J is TRBJ1-1; no firm D call. CDR3 length: 9 amino acids. The V gene lost 5 bases and the J gene lost 3 bases, with 1 base spanning the gap. Germline V gives CDR1 GTSNPN, CDR2 SVGIG (reference sequence). CDR3 in DNA: TGTGCCTGGGACACTGAAGCTTTCTTT. Protein sequence: CAWDTEAFF.

The chain is built from TRBV29-1 and TRBJ1-4; D possibly corresponds to TRBD1 (5 bases). In germline, CDR1 is SQVTM, CDR2 ANQGSEA. V was clipped by 6 bases and J by 8 bases, with 16 bases between them. The CDR3 is 13 residues long. CDR3 bases: TGCAGCGTCCGGCGGGGGACCGGAGAAAAACTGTTTTTT. It codes for CSVRRGTGEKLFF.

The chain recombines TRBV9 with TRBJ2-5, with D perhaps TRBD2 (6 bases). Germline CDR1 SGDLS, CDR2 YYNGEE. Trimming took off 0 bases at V and 3 bases at J, with 9 bases between the two ends. This CDR3 spans 14 amino acids. Here the CDR3 DNA reads TGTGCCAGCAGCGTAGCCCCGGGAGAAGAGACCCAGTACTTC. Encoded protein: CASSVAPGEETQYF.

V is TRBV29-1 and J is TRBJ2-7, with 9 nucleotides matching TRBD1. Germline trimming cut 4 bases from V and 2 bases from J; bases unmatched to any gene: 9. The CDR3 totals 15 residues. Germline CDR1 is SQVTM and CDR2 is ANQGSEA. CDR3 loop: CSVGEFRDRAYEQYF. CDR3 DNA sequence: TGCAGCGTTGGCGAATTCAGGGACAGGGCCTACGAGCAGTACTTC.

This clone was seen a few times. V is TRBV4-3 and J is TRBJ2-3; no reliable D call. Trimming stripped 0 bases from V and 0 bases from J, with 10 bases between. The CDR3 is 16 residues long. The germline gives CDR1 LGHNA, CDR2 YSLEER. CDR3 protein: CASSQDRLSSTDTQYF. In nucleotides, the CDR3 is TGCGCCAGCAGCCAAGACAGACTTAGTAGCACAGATACGCAGTATTTT.

The V gene is TRBV27, the J gene TRBJ2-7; 9 bases map to TRBD2. This CDR3 comprises 14 residues. Germline V CDR1 and CDR2: MNHEY, SMNVEV (reference sequence). The junction had 7 bases not matched to a gene; V was cut back by 8 bases and J by 2 bases. For the CDR3, the DNA is TGTGCCAGCCAAAGCGGGAGGAACGCCTACGAGCAGTACTTC. Amino acid sequence: CASQSGRNAYEQYF.

The chain is built from TRBV25-1 and TRBJ2-7; D ambiguous. Germline V gene lookup returns CDR1 MGHDK and CDR2 SYGVNS. The CDR3 spans 13 residues. The germline V and J ends were trimmed by 1 base and 7 bases, with 11 bases remaining between them. The CDR3 DNA sequence: TGTGCCAGCAGTGAATTCCCTGGCGAAGAGCAGTACTTC. It codes for CASSEFPGEEQYF.

V and J are TRBV7-9 and TRBJ2-5; unclear D gene. V dropped 4 bases and J dropped 7 bases, with 13 bases sitting between them. CDR1 is SEHNR and CDR2 is FQNEAQ in the germline V gene (reference sequence). The CDR3 contains 13 residues. CDR3 sequence reads: CASSYQSSGTQYF. CDR3 DNA sequence: TGTGCCAGCAGCTACCAGTCCTCCGGGACCCAGTACTTC.

This clone was recorded a few times. The chain links TRBV5-1 to TRBJ2-3, with a weak D call TRBD1 (6 bases). The germline CDR1 and CDR2 sequences are SGHRS and YFSETQ. The CDR3 spans 15 residues. Trimming pared 1 base from V and 6 bases from J, leaving 15 bases between. In nucleotides, the CDR3 is TGCGCCAGCAGCTTGTCCCCTTACAGGGCGGATACGCAGTATTTT. Translating it yields CASSLSPYRADTQYF.

The CDR3 region has the DNA TGCAGCGTTGATCATGGGGCCAACGTCCTGACTTTC. Translation: CSVDHGANVLTF. The rearrangement uses TRBV29-1 and TRBJ2-6; no firm D call. Trimming removed 3 bases from V and 3 bases from J, with 3 bases in between. CDR1 and CDR2 from the germline V gene are SQVTM and ANQGSEA. This CDR3 region has 12 residues.

This clone has only a few counts. The rearrangement joins TRBV7-2 to TRBJ1-2; D not resolved. The length of the CDR3 is 13 residues. The V end lost 2 bases, the J end lost 5 bases, and 9 bases lay between the germline ends. CDR1 is SGHTA and CDR2 is FQGNSA in the germline V gene. The CDR3 loop is CASSLSSQYGYTF. CDR3 in DNA: TGTGCCAGCAGCTTAAGTTCACAGTATGGCTACACCTTC.

The V and J genes are TRBV7-9 and TRBJ2-1; no clear D. V was cut by 3 bases and J by 5 bases, with 5 bases left in between. The CDR3 sequence is 12 residues long. Germline lookup yields CDR1 SEHNR and CDR2 FQNEAQ (reference sequence). The CDR3 is CASSFVNNEQFF. The CDR3 nucleotides read TGTGCCAGCAGCTTCGTTAACAATGAGCAGTTCTTC.

This chain links TRBV29-1 with TRBJ1-1; D gene unclear. V lost 7 bases and J 0 bases, leaving 12 bases between the germline ends. This CDR3 is built from 13 residues. The germline V gene has CDR1 SQVTM and CDR2 ANQGSEA. Here the CDR3 reads CSAMILMNTEAFF. The DNA of the CDR3 is TGCAGCGCGATGATCCTAATGAACACTGAAGCTTTCTTT.